Below are 16 T cell receptor beta chains sequenced from a single sample in a study of T-cell memory formation after mild COVID-19. In TCRdb, the 5' RACE reads were re-called with MiXCR into one record per CDR3 protein. The data contain hundreds of thousands of distinct CDR3 sequences, 25% of them singletons. Input material: PBMCs or a T cell subset sorted from them (not recorded which). The receptors were sampled from an adult woman who had mild COVID-19 (a few samples of this study predate the infection). Cell type and time point are not known.

This sequence joins TRBV5-1 and TRBJ1-5; unclear D gene. Germline CDR1 reads SGHRS; CDR2 reads YFSETQ. The ends were cut back, 2 bases at V and 1 base at J, with 7 bases in the middle. The CDR3 runs to 14 residues. The CDR3 spells CASSFPHSNQPQHF. The DNA of the CDR3 is TGCGCCAGCAGCTTTCCCCACAGCAATCAGCCCCAGCATTTT.

The J gene is TRBJ2-5, the V gene TRBV7-8; TRBD1 is a possible D gene (6 bases). The V end lost 5 bases, the J end lost 9 bases, and 10 bases lay between the germline ends. CDR3 length: 11 amino acids. Germline CDR1 and CDR2: SGHVS and FQNEAQ. CDR3 in DNA: TGTGCCAGCAGCGAGGGGGAAGCCCAGTACTTC. It yields the protein CASSEGEAQYF.

This clonotype was observed many times. This chain joins TRBV2 and TRBJ2-1; D perhaps matches TRBD2 (5 bases). Germline V gene lookup returns CDR1 SNHLY and CDR2 FYNNEI. V was trimmed by 8 bases and J by 10 bases, leaving 15 bases between them. CDR3 size: 12 residues. This CDR3 reads CASRLEGDEQFF. The CDR3 DNA follows: TGTGCCAGCCGACTCGAGGGTGACGAGCAGTTCTTC.

The chain is built from TRBV21-1 and TRBJ2-7; TRBD1, as called in the table, went unchecked against the DNA. TRBV21-1 is described as a pseudogene. This CDR3 comprises 14 residues. The CDR3 loop reads CASSKAQGEYEQYF. The CDR3 region has the DNA TGTGCCAGCAGCAAGGCACAGGGCGAATACGAGCAGTACTTC.

This clonotype has a handful of counts. Germline and junction disagree at one end, which may indicate a read error. The gene calls are TRBV5-6 and TRBJ2-5; D could derive from TRBD1 or TRBD2 (7 bases each). CDR1 SGHDT and CDR2 YYEEEE come from the germline V gene. There are 12 residues in the CDR3. This chain's CDR3 is CATSGTEETQYF. The CDR3 nucleotides are TGTGCCACCAGCGGGACAGAAGAGACCCAGTACTTC.

The chain uses TRBV5-1 and TRBJ2-7, with TRBD1 as a possible D gene (5 bases). CDR3 length: 15 residues. V was cut by 0 bases and J by 2 bases, with 12 bases left in between. Looked up from germline, CDR1 is SGHRS and CDR2 is YFSETQ. This CDR3 reads CASSLGGTTTYEQYF. The CDR3 nucleotides read TGCGCCAGCAGCTTGGGGGGCACCACAACCTACGAGCAGTACTTC.

The chain combines TRBV15 with TRBJ2-3; D remains ambiguous. The CDR3 covers 11 residues. From germline, CDR1 is LNHNV and CDR2 YYDKDF (reference sequence). The V gene lost 5 bases and the J gene lost 6 bases, with 6 bases spanning the gap. CDR3 residues: CATSPSDTQYF. The CDR3 nucleotides read TGTGCCACCAGCCCGTCGGATACGCAGTATTTT.

This chain links TRBV24-1 with TRBJ2-7, with 7 positions matching TRBD1. The CDR3 spans 16 residues. Germline V gene sequence: CDR1 KGHDR, CDR2 SFDVKD. V was pared by 4 bases and J by 0 bases, with 8 bases of the junction left unmatched. The CDR3 DNA reads as TGTGCCACCAGTGACCAGGGACAGAAGAGCTCCTACGAGCAGTACTTC. It encodes CATSDQGQKSSYEQYF.

V usage is TRBV7-9 and J usage is TRBJ1-2; 7 nucleotides align to TRBD1. The length of the CDR3 is 14 residues. V gave up 6 bases and J gave up 4 bases; unmatched junction bases: 8. In germline, CDR1 is SEHNR, CDR2 FQNEAQ (reference sequence). The CDR3 bases are TGTGCCAGCAGTGTACGGGGGACAGCCTATGGCTACACCTTC. It yields the protein CASSVRGTAYGYTF.

This clonotype was seen a handful of times. The CDR3: CASSRRGNSVSALAGPRDTQYF. In DNA form, the CDR3 reads TGCGCCAGCAGCCGAAGAGGGAACTCTGTCTCAGCTCTAGCGGGCCCTCGGGATACGCAGTATTTT. The chain is built from TRBV5-1 and TRBJ2-3; TRBD2 aligns across 8 bases. Germline assignment: CDR1 SGHRS and CDR2 YFSETQ. Unmatched junction bases numbered 31, after V lost 4 bases and J lost 6 bases. This CDR3 is 22 amino acids long.

This clonotype was picked up a small number of times. The V and J genes are TRBV7-3 and TRBJ2-3, with 8 bases fitting TRBD1. With 6 bases clipped from V and 5 bases from J, the junction kept 10 bases outside the gene matches. The CDR3 spans 15 residues. The germline V gene encodes CDR1 SGHTA and CDR2 FQGTGA. CDR3 region: CASSFTGGRGDTQYF. The DNA of the CDR3 is TGTGCCAGCAGTTTCACAGGGGGACGGGGAGATACGCAGTATTTT.

This clonotype has just a few counts. The chain recombines TRBV7-3 with TRBJ2-1, with TRBD2 identical over 13 bases. Trimming removed 5 bases from V and 1 base from J; junction bases left unmatched: 8. This CDR3 is 18 amino acids long. Germline V gene data show CDR1 as SGHTA and CDR2 as FQGTGA. This chain's CDR3 is CASSPGLAGEVSYNEQFF. The CDR3 DNA is TGTGCCAGCAGCCCCGGACTAGCGGGGGAAGTGTCCTACAATGAGCAGTTCTTC.

This chain connects TRBV7-9 to TRBJ2-7; the D is unclear. This CDR3 has 14 residues. CDR1 is SEHNR, CDR2 FQNEAQ, per germline (reference sequence). The V and J ends lost 4 bases and 5 bases respectively, with 15 bases between them. The CDR3 DNA sequence: TGTGCCAGCAGCTCCCCCGCGAAAGGACACGAGCAGTACTTC. Its protein is CASSSPAKGHEQYF.

The V and J genes are TRBV6-5 and TRBJ2-5; tentative D call: TRBD2 (6 bases). Germline V gives CDR1 MNHEY, CDR2 SVGAGI. V was clipped by 2 bases and J by 5 bases, with 21 bases between them. CDR3 length equals 17 residues. The CDR3 is CASSYGSPSLGGETQYF. The DNA of the CDR3 is TGTGCCAGCAGTTACGGGTCGCCCTCCCTGGGGGGTGAGACCCAGTACTTC.

This rearrangement joins TRBV12-3 or TRBV12-4 to TRBJ1-2; D is uncertain. Deletions cut 5 bases from V and 4 bases from J, with 14 bases between. There are 14 residues in the CDR3. CDR3 DNA sequence: TGTGCCAGCAGTCCTTCCCCTCGAATCTATGGCTACACCTTC. Translated: CASSPSPRIYGYTF.

The rearrangement uses TRBV29-1 and TRBJ2-3; TRBD1 agrees at 7 bases. The CDR3 covers 15 residues. Germline loops: CDR1 SQVTM, CDR2 ANQGSEA. V was clipped by 5 bases and J by 0 bases; unmatched bases: 8. The CDR3 nucleotides are TGCAGCGTTCGGGACAGTCAAACTAGCACAGATACGCAGTATTTT. Encoded protein: CSVRDSQTSTDTQYF.